This TCR beta chain is from a study of chemoradiotherapy in HPV16-positive cancers. Study-level background: Candidate HPV-specific T-cell clones and common TCR motifs came from functional assays in two HPV16-positive patients. Findings of the study overall: Candidate HPV-specific clones and E7-related TCR motifs grew in tumor during treatment. In HPV16-positive patients, HPV-responsive T-cell expansion tracked better recurrence-free survival.

The CDR3 runs 12 residues. V gave up 5 bases and J gave up 1 base, with 5 bases separating them. The germline CDR1 and CDR2 sequences are MNHNS and SASEGT. Notes on this clone: Its antigen is unidentified.

Repertoires were sampled repeatedly during chemoradiotherapy. The table came from immunoSEQ multiplex PCR; TCRdb's copy has only in-frame clones and leaves some out. The sample carries 20,000 to 25,000 clones, around 87% recorded once. The TCR comes from a human donor with HPV-associated anogenital cancer. The material was blood, obtained from a patient who underwent chemoradiotherapy. The chain combines TRBV6-1 with TRBJ1-1; D not resolved. CDR3 protein: CASSPQNTEAFF. The CDR3, as DNA: TGTGCCAGCAGTCCCCAGAACACTGAAGCTTTCTTT.